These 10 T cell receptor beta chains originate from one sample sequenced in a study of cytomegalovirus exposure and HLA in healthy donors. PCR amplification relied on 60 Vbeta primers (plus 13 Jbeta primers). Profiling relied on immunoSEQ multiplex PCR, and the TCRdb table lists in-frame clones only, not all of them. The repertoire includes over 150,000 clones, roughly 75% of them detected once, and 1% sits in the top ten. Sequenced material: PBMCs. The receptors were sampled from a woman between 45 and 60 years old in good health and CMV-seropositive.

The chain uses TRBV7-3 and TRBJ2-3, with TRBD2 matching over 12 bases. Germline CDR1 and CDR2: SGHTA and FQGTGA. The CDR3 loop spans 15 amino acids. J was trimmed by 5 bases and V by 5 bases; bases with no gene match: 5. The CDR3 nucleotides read TGTGCCAGCAGCATCCTAGCGGGGGGGGGAGATACGCAGTATTTT. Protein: CASSILAGGGDTQYF. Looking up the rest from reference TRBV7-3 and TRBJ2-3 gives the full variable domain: GAGVSQTPSNKVTEKGKYVELRCDPISGHTALYWYRQSLGQGPEFLIYFQGTGAADDSGLPNDRFFAVRPEGSVSTLKIQRTERGDSAVYLCASSILAGGGDTQYFGPGTRLTVL.

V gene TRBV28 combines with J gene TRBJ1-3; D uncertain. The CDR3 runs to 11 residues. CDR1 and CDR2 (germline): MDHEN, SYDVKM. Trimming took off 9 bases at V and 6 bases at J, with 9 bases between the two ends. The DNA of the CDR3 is TGTGCCAGTTCTGAGGAAAACACCATATATTTT. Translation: CASSEENTIYF.

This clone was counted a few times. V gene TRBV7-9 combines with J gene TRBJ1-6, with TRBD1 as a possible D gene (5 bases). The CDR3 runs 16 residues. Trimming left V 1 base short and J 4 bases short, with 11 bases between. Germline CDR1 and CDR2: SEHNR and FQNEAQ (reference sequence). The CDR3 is CASSLGAGFYNSPLHF. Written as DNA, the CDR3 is TGTGCCAGCAGCTTAGGGGCAGGGTTTTATAATTCACCCCTCCACTTT.

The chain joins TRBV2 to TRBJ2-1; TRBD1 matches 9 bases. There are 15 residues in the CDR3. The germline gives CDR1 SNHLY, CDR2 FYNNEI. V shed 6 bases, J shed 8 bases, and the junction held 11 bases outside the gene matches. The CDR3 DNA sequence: TGTGCCAGCAGGAAAACCGGGACAGGGTTACATGAGCAGTTCTTC. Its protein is CASRKTGTGLHEQFF.

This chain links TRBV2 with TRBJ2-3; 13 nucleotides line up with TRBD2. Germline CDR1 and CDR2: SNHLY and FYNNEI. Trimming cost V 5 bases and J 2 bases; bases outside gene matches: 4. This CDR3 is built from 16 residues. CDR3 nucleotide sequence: TGTGCCAGCAGTCAGACTAGCGGGGGGCTCACAGATACGCAGTATTTT. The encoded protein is CASSQTSGGLTDTQYF.

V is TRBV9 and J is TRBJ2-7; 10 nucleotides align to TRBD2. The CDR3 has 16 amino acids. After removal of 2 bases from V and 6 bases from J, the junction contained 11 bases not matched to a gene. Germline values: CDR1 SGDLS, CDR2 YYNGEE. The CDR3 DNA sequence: TGTGCCAGCAGCGTTACGGGAGCGGGAGGGTCGAGCGAGCAGTACTTC. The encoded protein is CASSVTGAGGSSEQYF.

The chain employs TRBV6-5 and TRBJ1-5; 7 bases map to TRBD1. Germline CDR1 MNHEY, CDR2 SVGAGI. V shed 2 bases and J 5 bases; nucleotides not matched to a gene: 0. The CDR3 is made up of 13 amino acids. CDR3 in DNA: TGTGCCAGCAGTTACCAGGGGGATCAGCCCCAGCATTTT. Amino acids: CASSYQGDQPQHF.

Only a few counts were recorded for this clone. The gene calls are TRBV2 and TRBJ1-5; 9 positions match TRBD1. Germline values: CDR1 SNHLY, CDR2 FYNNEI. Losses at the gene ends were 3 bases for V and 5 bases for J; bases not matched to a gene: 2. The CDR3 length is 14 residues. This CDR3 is CASSEGQGYQPQHF. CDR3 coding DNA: TGTGCCAGCAGTGAGGGACAGGGTTATCAGCCCCAGCATTTT.

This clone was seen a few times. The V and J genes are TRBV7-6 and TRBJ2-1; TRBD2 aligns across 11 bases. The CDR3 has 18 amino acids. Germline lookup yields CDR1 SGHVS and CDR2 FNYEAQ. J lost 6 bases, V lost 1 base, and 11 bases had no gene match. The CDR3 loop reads CASSLDPLAGGLRNEQFF. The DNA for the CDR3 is TGTGCCAGCAGCTTAGACCCCTTAGCGGGAGGGCTTCGCAATGAGCAGTTCTTC.

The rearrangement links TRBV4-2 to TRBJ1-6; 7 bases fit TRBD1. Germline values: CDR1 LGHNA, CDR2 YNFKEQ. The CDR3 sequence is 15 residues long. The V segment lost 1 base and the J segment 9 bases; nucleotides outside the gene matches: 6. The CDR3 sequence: CASSQVTGDGSPLHF. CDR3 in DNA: TGTGCCAGCAGCCAAGTAACAGGGGACGGTTCACCCCTCCACTTT.